The 20 T cell receptor beta chains in this list originate from one sample, sequenced in a study of vaccination and CD4 T cells after COVID-19. Sequenced with the Oncomine TCR Beta short-read assay was DNA taken from cultured CD4+ T cells. TCRdb passed the PCR reads through MiXCR, listing each CDR3 protein once. Counted here are some 7,600 distinct CDR3 sequences, under 55% occurring once; the ten biggest clones make up approximately 15%. This sample's treatment: roughly ten-day PBMC culture with coronavirus spike peptide pools or control peptides (ViraFEST assay). Prior to the COVID-19 pandemic (2011-2018), the unexposed donor's CD4+ T cells were collected. No cognate antigen is known for these TCRs. The sequencing sample was made of CD4+ T cells from blood, cultured in vitro. These receptors came from a human donor in good health.

This clonotype came up a few times. The gene calls are TRBV6-1 and TRBJ1-3; possible D gene TRBD1, 6 bases. This CDR3 comprises 13 residues. Germline V gene lookup returns CDR1 MNHNS and CDR2 SASEGT. V was shortened by 5 bases and J by 9 bases, with 14 bases between the two germline ends. The CDR3: CASSPPRGTTIYF. The CDR3 DNA sequence: TGTGCCAGCAGTCCACCCAGGGGTACCACCATATATTTT.

The chain links TRBV28 to TRBJ1-2, with a weak D call TRBD1 (5 bases). Trimming took 9 bases from V and 8 from J, leaving 13 bases between them. The CDR3 totals 11 residues. Looked up from germline, CDR1 is MDHEN and CDR2 is SYDVKM. CDR3 nucleotides: TGTGCCAGTTTACAGGAAAGCGGCTACACCTTC. Encoded protein: CASLQESGYTF.

DNA of the CDR3: TGCGCCAGCAGCGGACTAGCGGGCTACGAGCAGTACTTC. Protein product: CASSGLAGYEQYF. The chain is built from TRBV5-1 and TRBJ2-7; TRBD2 aligns across 11 bases. The CDR3 has 13 residues. Germline-derived CDR1 and CDR2 are SGHRS and YFSETQ. The V segment lost 4 bases and the J segment 3 bases; nucleotides outside the gene matches: 0.

The chain links TRBV21-1 to TRBJ1-1; the listed D gene, TRBD1, was not tested against the DNA. TRBV21-1 is a recognized pseudogene. This CDR3 is 14 amino acids long. CDR3 nucleotides: TGTGCCAGCAGCAAAGCCCGGACAGTTAACGAAGCTTTCTTT. Translation gives CASSKARTVNEAFF.

The CDR3 nucleotides are TGTGCCAGCAGTTACTCGTACAGGGACTATGGCTACACCTTC. Protein sequence: CASSYSYRDYGYTF. The chain couples TRBV6-5 to TRBJ1-2; D perhaps matches TRBD1 (6 bases). V was trimmed by 0 bases and J by 3 bases, leaving 8 bases between them. This CDR3 comprises 14 residues. The V gene's germline CDR1 is MNHEY and CDR2 SVGAGI.

The rearrangement uses TRBV27 and TRBJ2-2; 8 bases match TRBD2. The germline V gene has CDR1 MNHEY and CDR2 SMNVEV (reference sequence). This CDR3 comprises 17 residues. V gave up 0 bases and J gave up 3 bases; unmatched junction bases: 6. The CDR3 nucleotides read TGTGCCAGCAGTTTATCTCGGGGGGGCACCTACACCGGGGAGCTGTTTTTT. Translated, it gives CASSLSRGGTYTGELFF.

The chain has TRBV10-3 and TRBJ1-1; a weak D match, TRBD1 (5 bases). Trimming cost V 9 bases and J 4 bases, with 15 bases left between them. Germline V gives CDR1 ENHRY, CDR2 SYGVKD. The CDR3 has 13 amino acids. The CDR3 nucleotides are TGTGCCATTTCGACAGCGGGCGGCACTGAAGCTTTCTTT. Residues: CAISTAGGTEAFF.

The chain recombines TRBV5-1 with TRBJ2-5, with a tentative D call TRBD2 (7 bases). Per the germline V gene, CDR1 is SGHRS and CDR2 is YFSETQ. V was shortened by 1 base and J by 4 bases, with 14 bases between the two germline ends. CDR3 length: 15 amino acids. In DNA, the CDR3 is TGCGCCAGCAGCTTGTCTCGGGGGGCTTTAGAGACCCAGTACTTC. Protein: CASSLSRGALETQYF.

This chain joins TRBV7-9 and TRBJ1-2; tentatively, D is TRBD1 (5 bases). This CDR3 region has 13 residues. V dropped 5 bases and J dropped 8 bases, with 15 bases sitting between them. CDR1 and CDR2 (germline): SEHNR, FQNEAQ (reference sequence). CDR3: CASSAGTSGGYTF. Written as DNA, the CDR3 is TGTGCCAGCAGCGCCGGGACGTCAGGGGGCTACACCTTC.

This clonotype has more than one count but fewer than ten. The CDR3, as DNA: TGTGCCAGCAGTGAAGAGCTAGCGGGGGGTTATGAGCAGTTCTTC. Protein sequence: CASSEELAGGYEQFF. V is TRBV6-1 and J is TRBJ2-1; TRBD2 aligns across 11 bases. The V and J ends lost 1 base and 8 bases, in that order; junction bases with no gene match: 4. Germline CDR1 reads MNHNS; CDR2 reads SASEGT. The CDR3 contains 15 residues.

Only a few counts were recorded for this clonotype. The rearrangement joins TRBV27 to TRBJ1-1, with D possibly matching TRBD1 (6 bases). Germline lookup yields CDR1 MNHEY and CDR2 SMNVEV (reference sequence). The V gene lost 5 bases and the J gene lost 12 bases, with 16 bases spanning the gap. CDR3 length: 12 amino acids. CDR3 protein: CASSPGEGVPFF. The CDR3 DNA reads as TGTGCCAGCAGTCCGGGGGAGGGGGTACCTTTCTTT.

This clonotype is labeled as medium-sized. J is TRBJ1-5 and V is TRBV6-5; unclear D gene. CDR3 length: 11 amino acids. Germline assignment: CDR1 MNHEY and CDR2 SVGAGI. V lost 3 bases and J lost 12, with 9 bases in between. The CDR3 loop reads CASSYQGRQHF. In DNA form, the CDR3 reads TGTGCCAGCAGTTATCAAGGTCGCCAGCATTTT.

The V and J genes are TRBV2 and TRBJ2-3; unclear D gene. Germline values: CDR1 SNHLY, CDR2 FYNNEI. The ends were cut back, 3 bases at V and 2 bases at J, with 9 bases in the middle. This CDR3 is 14 amino acids long. In DNA, the CDR3 is TGTGCCAGCAGTGACCGGCTAACCACAGATACGCAGTATTTT. This translates into CASSDRLTTDTQYF.

This clonotype was counted only a few times. The rearrangement uses TRBV7-3 and TRBJ1-1; D gene unclear. In germline, CDR1 is SGHTA, CDR2 FQGTGA. V was pared by 0 bases and J by 2 bases, with 7 bases between. The CDR3 totals 14 residues. The CDR3 sequence: CASSLTSTNTEAFF. CDR3 in DNA: TGTGCCAGCAGCTTAACTTCCACCAACACTGAAGCTTTCTTT.

The rearrangement links TRBV6-5 to TRBJ2-5; possible D gene TRBD1, 5 bases. V lost 3 bases and J lost 7, with 12 bases in between. The CDR3 loop spans 13 amino acids. Germline V CDR1 and CDR2: MNHEY, SVGAGI. Here the CDR3 DNA reads TGTGCCAGCAGTTATCCAGGGTCAGGGACCCAGTACTTC. It codes for CASSYPGSGTQYF.

This clonotype was seen a single time. This rearrangement joins TRBV29-1 to TRBJ1-2, with D hard to call. The CDR3 consists of 10 residues. Trimming took 2 bases from V and 7 from J, leaving 5 bases between them. Germline values: CDR1 SQVTM, CDR2 ANQGSEA. CDR3 in amino acids: CSVERAGYTF. In DNA, the CDR3 is TGCAGCGTTGAAAGGGCTGGCTACACCTTC.

V and J are TRBV19 and TRBJ2-7; TRBD2 agrees at 8 bases. V gave up 5 bases and J gave up 2 bases; unmatched junction bases: 11. Germline CDR1 is LNHDA and CDR2 is SQIVND (reference sequence). The CDR3 covers 16 residues. The CDR3 protein is CASSPRISGDPYEQYF. CDR3 bases: TGTGCCAGTAGTCCACGCATTAGCGGGGATCCCTACGAGCAGTACTTC. Variable domain in full (rest from reference TRBV19 and TRBJ2-7): DGGITQSPKYLFRKEGQNVTLSCEQNLNHDAMYWYRQDPGQGLRLIYYSQIVNDFQKGDIAEGYSVSREKKESFPLTVTSAQKNPTAFYLCASSPRISGDPYEQYFGPGTRLTVT.

This chain uses TRBV10-1 with TRBJ2-1; 7 bases are a match to TRBD2. The V gene's germline CDR1 is WNHNN and CDR2 SYGVQD (reference sequence). The CDR3 runs 13 residues. After removal of 2 bases from V and 15 bases from J, the junction contained 10 bases not matched to a gene. The CDR3 loop is CASSENGGRSPFF. DNA for the CDR3: TGCGCCAGCAGTGAGAACGGGGGGAGGTCTCCGTTCTTC.

This clonotype has a single count. The chain employs TRBV20-1 and TRBJ1-1; no clear D. Per germline, CDR1 DFQATT and CDR2 SNEGSKA (reference sequence). The CDR3 consists of 13 residues. Deletions cut 5 bases from V and 0 bases from J, with 10 bases between. CDR3 bases: TGCAGTGCTGCCGAACTATTGAACACTGAAGCTTTCTTT. It translates to CSAAELLNTEAFF.

The chain uses TRBV7-3 and TRBJ1-5; D is ambiguous. CDR3 length equals 14 residues. The germline V gene encodes CDR1 SGHTA and CDR2 FQGTGA. V was shortened by 3 bases and J by 5 bases, with 11 bases between the two germline ends. The CDR3 DNA reads TGTGCCAGCAGCTTTAGGACCAACTATCAGCCCCAGCATTTT. It is translated as CASSFRTNYQPQHF. Combining the CDR3 with reference TRBV7-3 and TRBJ1-5 gives the whole variable domain GAGVSQTPSNKVTEKGKYVELRCDPISGHTALYWYRQSLGQGPEFLIYFQGTGAADDSGLPNDRFFAVRPEGSVSTLKIQRTERGDSAVYLCASSFRTNYQPQHFGDGTRLSIL.